This section outlines one T cell receptor beta chain sequence together with its context. Trimming took 3 bases from V and 0 from J; bases not matched to a gene: 3. The V gene's germline CDR1 is LGHNT and CDR2 FRNRAP. The CDR3 totals 16 residues. The repertoire was sequenced with immunoSEQ multiplex PCR; TCRdb's copy has only in-frame clones and lacks some. The sample holds about 210,000 clones, approximately 80% seen once. The data were taken from a study of blood T cell repertoires in COVID-19. This TCR came from a man in his forties who had recovered from COVID-19. J is TRBJ2-1 and V is TRBV12-5, with 9 nucleotides matching TRBD2. The sequenced material came from PBMCs or T cells enriched from blood (not recorded which). DNA of the CDR3: TGTGCTAGTGGTTTAGCGGGAGGCTACTCCTACAATGAGCAGTTCTTC. Its translation is CASGLAGGYSYNEQFF.